These T cell receptor beta chains were read from a single sample in a study of cytomegalovirus exposure and HLA in healthy donors. Assay used: immunoSEQ multiplex PCR; TCRdb lists only in-frame clones, some missing. In the table there are 26,000 or so clones, roughly 73% of which are singletons. Sequencing was carried out using PBMCs. These TCRs come from a male donor in good health and CMV-seronegative. Both conserved end residues are part of each CDR3. The order of the fields is clone size, CDR3 length, D gene, V gene, J gene, CDR3 DNA, CDR3 protein. The D gene is left open where the match is weak. Rows give clone size only sometimes, using once, few, many, or a class for an expanded clone.

clone size: .
CDR3 length: 12
D gene: .
V gene: TRBV28
J gene: TRBJ2-1
CDR3 DNA: TGTGCCATCAACTCCGAAGCCAATGAGCAGTTCTTC
CDR3 protein: CAINSEANEQFF

clone size: .
CDR3 length: 14
D gene: TRBD1
V gene: TRBV19
J gene: TRBJ2-5
CDR3 DNA: TGTGCCAGTAGTATCGGACAGGGTGAGAAGACCCAGTACTTC
CDR3 protein: CASSIGQGEKTQYF

clone size: .
CDR3 length: 13
D gene: .
V gene: TRBV7-3
J gene: TRBJ2-5
CDR3 DNA: TGTGCCAGCAGCTTGAGGGCGGAAGAGACCCAGTACTTC
CDR3 protein: CASSLRAEETQYF

clone size: .
CDR3 length: 16
D gene: TRBD2
V gene: TRBV7-2
J gene: TRBJ2-7
CDR3 DNA: TGTGCCAGCAGCTTAGCTAGCGGGGGTTCATCCTACGAGCAGTACTTC
CDR3 protein: CASSLASGGSSYEQYF

clone size: .
CDR3 length: 14
D gene: TRBD1
V gene: TRBV19
J gene: TRBJ2-3
CDR3 DNA: TGTGCCAGTAGACGGGACAGGAACACAGATACGCAGTATTTT
CDR3 protein: CASRRDRNTDTQYF

clone size: few
CDR3 length: 13
D gene: TRBD1
V gene: TRBV28
J gene: TRBJ1-2
CDR3 DNA: TGTGCCAGCAGGGGACAGGGAGGGTATGGCTACACCTTC
CDR3 protein: CASRGQGGYGYTF

clone size: .
CDR3 length: 16
D gene: TRBD1
V gene: TRBV7-2
J gene: TRBJ2-7
CDR3 DNA: TGTGCCAGCAGCACCGGACCGGGACAGGGCGTGCGGGAGCAGTACTTC
CDR3 protein: CASSTGPGQGVREQYF

clone size: few
CDR3 length: 16
D gene: .
V gene: TRBV27
J gene: TRBJ2-7
CDR3 DNA: TGTGCCAGCAGTTCGCAACAGGGAACCCTACCCTACGAGCAGTACTTC
CDR3 protein: CASSSQQGTLPYEQYF

clone size: .
CDR3 length: 15
D gene: TRBD1
V gene: TRBV28
J gene: TRBJ2-7
CDR3 DNA: TGTGCCAGCAGTCACCGGGACAGGGGCTACAACGAGCAGTACTTC
CDR3 protein: CASSHRDRGYNEQYF

clone size: .
CDR3 length: 17
D gene: TRBD1
V gene: TRBV18
J gene: TRBJ1-5
CDR3 DNA: TGTGCCAGCTCACCATGGTTTACAGGGGGCAGCAATCAGCCCCAGCATTTT
CDR3 protein: CASSPWFTGGSNQPQHF

clone size: .
CDR3 length: 17
D gene: .
V gene: TRBV18
J gene: TRBJ2-2
CDR3 DNA: TGTGCCAGCTCACCACTCGAGGTCGGTATTACGGCCGGGGAGCTGTTTTTT
CDR3 protein: CASSPLEVGITAGELFF

clone size: .
CDR3 length: 14
D gene: .
V gene: TRBV5-1
J gene: TRBJ1-1
CDR3 DNA: TGCGCCAGCAGCCTGACAGTTGGGGATGAGGAAGCTTTCTTT
CDR3 protein: CASSLTVGDEEAFF

clone size: .
CDR3 length: 14
D gene: .
V gene: TRBV28
J gene: TRBJ2-4
CDR3 DNA: TGTGCCAGCAGTTTACAATGGGCAGAAAACATTCAGTACTTC
CDR3 protein: CASSLQWAENIQYF

clone size: .
CDR3 length: 16
D gene: .
V gene: TRBV28
J gene: TRBJ2-1
CDR3 DNA: TGTGCCAGCTCCTTACCTGAGGGGGTGGGCTACAATGAGCAGTTCTTC
CDR3 protein: CASSLPEGVGYNEQFF